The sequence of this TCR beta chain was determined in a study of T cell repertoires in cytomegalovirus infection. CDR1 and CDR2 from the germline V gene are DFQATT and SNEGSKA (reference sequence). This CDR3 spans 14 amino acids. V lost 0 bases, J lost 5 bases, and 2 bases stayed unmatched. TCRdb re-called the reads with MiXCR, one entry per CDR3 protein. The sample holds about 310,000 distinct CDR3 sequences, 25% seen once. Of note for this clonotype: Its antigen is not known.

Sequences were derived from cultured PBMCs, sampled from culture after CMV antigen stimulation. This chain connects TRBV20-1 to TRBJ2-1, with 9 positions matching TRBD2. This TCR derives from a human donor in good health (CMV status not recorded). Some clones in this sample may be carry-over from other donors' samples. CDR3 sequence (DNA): TGCAGTGCTAGAGACGCTAGCGGGGACAATGAGCAGTTCTTC. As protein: CSARDASGDNEQFF.